The 10 T cell receptor beta chains below all came from one sample that was sequenced in a study of STAT5B mutations in CD4+ large granular lymphocyte leukemia. Sequenced by immunoSEQ multiplex PCR; TCRdb stores in-frame clones only, minus some. Among about 45,000 clones listed, around 85% were seen once. Sequencing used CD4+ T cells from blood buffy coats. The receptor set was obtained from a human donor in good health.

The chain links TRBV5-1 to TRBJ2-4; a weak D match, TRBD1 (6 bases). The CDR3 has 15 amino acids. Germline V gives CDR1 SGHRS, CDR2 YFSETQ. V was clipped by 7 bases and J by 0 bases, with 14 bases between them. CDR3 in DNA: TGCGCCAGCGCTTCAGGGGACATAGCCAAAAACATTCAGTACTTC. It is translated as CASASGDIAKNIQYF.

CDR3 region: CASSDQGRSTEAFF. DNA for the CDR3: TGTGCCAGCAGCGATCAGGGCCGGAGCACTGAAGCTTTCTTT. The chain links TRBV6-5 to TRBJ1-1; a possible D gene is TRBD1 (5 bases). V was cut by 6 bases and J by 4 bases, with 15 bases left in between. Per germline, CDR1 MNHEY and CDR2 SVGAGI. This CDR3 has 14 residues.

The chain recombines TRBV14 with TRBJ1-4; 8 nucleotides align to TRBD1. After removal of 4 bases from V and 10 bases from J, the junction contained 11 bases not matched to a gene. CDR1 and CDR2 (germline): SGHDN, FVKESK. The CDR3 is made up of 15 amino acids. The DNA for the CDR3 is TGTGCCAGCAGCCTTGGACAGGGAAGAATCGCAAAACTGTTTTTT. Translating it yields CASSLGQGRIAKLFF.

This rearrangement joins TRBV6-1 to TRBJ2-3; 8 bases agree with TRBD2. Trimming cost V 11 bases and J 2 bases; bases outside gene matches: 9. Per the germline V gene, CDR1 is MNHNS and CDR2 is SASEGT. This CDR3 comprises 14 residues. The CDR3 loop is CAGSGTRVTDTQYF. CDR3 nucleotides: TGTGCCGGTAGCGGGACCAGAGTCACAGATACGCAGTATTTT.

The J gene is TRBJ2-7, the V gene TRBV6-4; 8 bases agree with TRBD2. Germline CDR1 MRHNA, CDR2 SNTAGT. The CDR3 length is 17 residues. The V gene end was trimmed by 0 bases and the J gene end by 2 bases; junction bases not matched to a gene: 9. The CDR3 DNA sequence: TGTGCCAGCAGTGACTCGTATCGGAGCGGGAGTACCTACGAGCAGTACTTC. Translated, it gives CASSDSYRSGSTYEQYF.

The chain is built from TRBV27 and TRBJ2-5, with D possibly TRBD1 on 6 matching bases. V lost 6 bases and J 3 bases, leaving 8 bases between the germline ends. CDR3 length: 12 residues. Germline V gene sequence: CDR1 MNHEY, CDR2 SMNVEV (reference sequence). The CDR3 loop is CASRNREETQYF. The CDR3 nucleotides read TGTGCCAGCAGGAACAGGGAAGAGACCCAGTACTTC.

V is TRBV6-5 and J is TRBJ2-1; possible D gene TRBD2, 5 bases. In germline, CDR1 is MNHEY, CDR2 SVGAGI. This CDR3 spans 15 amino acids. V dropped 6 bases and J dropped 3 bases, with 15 bases sitting between them. The CDR3 here is CASRGRGKGYNEQFF. CDR3 DNA: TGTGCCAGCAGGGGCCGGGGAAAAGGCTACAATGAGCAGTTCTTC.

V usage is TRBV11-2 and J usage is TRBJ2-4, with D unresolved. Germline CDR1 and CDR2: SGHAT and FQNNGV. The germline V and J ends were trimmed by 3 bases and 2 bases, with 2 bases remaining between them. This CDR3 contains 12 residues. The CDR3: CASSLTKNIQYF. The CDR3 DNA follows: TGTGCCAGCAGCTTGACCAAAAACATTCAGTACTTC. Drawing the rest from reference TRBV11-2 and TRBJ2-4, the complete variable domain is EAGVAQSPRYKIIEKRQSVAFWCNPISGHATLYWYQQILGQGPKLLIQFQNNGVVDDSQLPKDRFSAERLKGVDSTLKIQPAKLEDSAVYLCASSLTKNIQYFGAGTRLSVL.

The rearrangement uses TRBV7-9 and TRBJ2-7; 13 positions match TRBD2. V was pared by 4 bases and J by 4 bases, with 10 bases of the junction left unmatched. The CDR3 runs 17 residues. Germline values: CDR1 SEHNR, CDR2 FQNEAQ (reference sequence). The DNA of the CDR3 is TGTGCCAGCAGCTCCCCTCACGGACTAGCGGGAGATTACGAGCAGTACTTC. Its translation is CASSSPHGLAGDYEQYF. The whole variable domain, remainder taken from reference TRBV7-9 and TRBJ2-7, is DTGVSQNPRHKITKRGQNVTFRCDPISEHNRLYWYRQTLGQGPEFLTYFQNEAQLEKSRLLSDRFSAERPKGSFSTLEIQRTEQGDSAMYLCASSSPHGLAGDYEQYFGPGTRLTVT.

The chain couples TRBV30 to TRBJ1-2, with D possibly TRBD1 on 5 matching bases. The germline V gene has CDR1 GTSNPN and CDR2 SVGIG (reference sequence). V was clipped by 4 bases and J by 4 bases, with 13 bases between them. The CDR3 is 13 residues long. The CDR3 reads CAWNRNGGYGYTF. The CDR3 DNA is TGTGCCTGGAACAGGAATGGTGGCTATGGCTACACCTTC. The full variable domain, in which reference TRBV30 and TRBJ1-2 provide the parts outside the CDR3, is SQTIHQWPATLVQPVGSPLSLECTVEGTSNPNLYWYRQAAGRGLQLLFYSVGIGQISSEVPQNLSASRPQDRQFILSSKKLLLSDSGFYLCAWNRNGGYGYTFGSGTRLTVV.